Listed below are T cell receptor beta chains from one sample, sequenced in a study of blood T cell repertoires in COVID-19. Libraries were prepared by immunoSEQ multiplex PCR; TCRdb keeps only in-frame clonotypes and omits some of them. The table shows approximately 180,000 clones, with 70% to 90% occurring only once. Input material: peripheral blood. All receptors derive from a man aged 55 to 69 with acute or convalescent COVID-19. Each CDR3 is given with its conserved first and last residue. Fields, in order: clone size, D gene, J gene, V gene, CDR3 protein, CDR3 DNA. The D gene is left open where the match is weak. Size is omitted from some rows. Given values are once, few, many or a class for expanded clones.

clone size: -; D gene: -; J gene: TRBJ1-2; V gene: TRBV28; CDR3 protein: CASSSDTPGGGYTF; CDR3 DNA: TGTGCCAGCAGCTCGGACACCCCGGGGGGAGGCTACACCTTC
clone size: -; D gene: -; J gene: TRBJ1-1; V gene: TRBV4-3; CDR3 protein: CASSQDSGGDTEAFF; CDR3 DNA: TGCGCCAGCAGCCAAGATTCGGGGGGGGACACTGAAGCTTTCTTT
clone size: -; D gene: TRBD2; J gene: TRBJ2-2; V gene: TRBV3-1/TRBV3-2; CDR3 protein: CASSQDPRLAHTGELFF; CDR3 DNA: TGTGCCAGCAGCCAAGACCCGAGACTAGCACACACCGGGGAGCTGTTTTTT
clone size: -; D gene: -; J gene: TRBJ1-3; V gene: TRBV5-5; CDR3 protein: CASSLTGLIGNTIYF; CDR3 DNA: TGTGCCAGCAGCTTGACAGGTTTGATTGGAAACACCATATATTTT
clone size: -; D gene: -; J gene: TRBJ2-3; V gene: TRBV4-1; CDR3 protein: CASSQRTQMSTDTQYF; CDR3 DNA: TGCGCCAGCAGCCAAAGAACTCAAATGAGCACAGATACGCAGTATTTT
clone size: -; D gene: -; J gene: TRBJ1-1; V gene: TRBV27; CDR3 protein: CASSLGGGHTEAFF; CDR3 DNA: TGTGCCAGCAGTCTCGGGGGGGGGCATACTGAAGCTTTCTTT
clone size: -; D gene: -; J gene: TRBJ1-4; V gene: TRBV18; CDR3 protein: CASSPSRTPNEKLFF; CDR3 DNA: TGTGCCAGCTCACCTTCGAGGACACCGAATGAAAAACTGTTTTTT
clone size: -; D gene: -; J gene: TRBJ1-1; V gene: TRBV28; CDR3 protein: CASSLNGQRWRDTEAFF; CDR3 DNA: TGTGCCAGCAGCCTAAATGGACAGCGGTGGCGGGACACTGAAGCTTTCTTT
clone size: -; D gene: TRBD1; J gene: TRBJ2-1; V gene: TRBV19; CDR3 protein: CASSIGGTGPYNEQFF; CDR3 DNA: TGTGCCAGTAGTATAGGTGGGACAGGGCCCTACAATGAGCAGTTCTTC
clone size: -; D gene: -; J gene: TRBJ2-3; V gene: TRBV4-1; CDR3 protein: CASSQDRDSSYTQYF; CDR3 DNA: TGCGCCAGCAGCCAAGATCGGGATAGCTCTTATACGCAGTATTTT
clone size: -; D gene: -; J gene: TRBJ2-7; V gene: TRBV21-1; CDR3 protein: CASSTPGQLTEQYF; CDR3 DNA: TGTGCCAGCAGCACCCCGGGACAGCTCACCGAGCAGTACTTC
clone size: -; D gene: TRBD1; J gene: TRBJ1-2; V gene: TRBV28; CDR3 protein: CASRTPGTGGLGYTF; CDR3 DNA: TGTGCCAGCAGAACACCCGGGACAGGGGGTTTAGGCTACACCTTC
clone size: -; D gene: -; J gene: TRBJ1-1; V gene: TRBV10-3; CDR3 protein: CAIRDSSNTEAFF; CDR3 DNA: TGTGCCATCAGGGACAGCTCGAACACTGAAGCTTTCTTT
clone size: -; D gene: TRBD1; J gene: TRBJ1-2; V gene: TRBV29-1; CDR3 protein: CSVRPGQGTGYNYGYTF; CDR3 DNA: TGCAGCGTGCGCCCGGGACAGGGGACGGGTTATAACTATGGCTACACCTTC
clone size: -; D gene: -; J gene: TRBJ1-3; V gene: TRBV18; CDR3 protein: CASSPAVPGSGNTIYF; CDR3 DNA: TGTGCCAGCTCACCGGCGGTCCCGGGGTCTGGAAACACCATATATTTT
clone size: -; D gene: -; J gene: TRBJ2-7; V gene: TRBV16; CDR3 protein: CASSPAQAYEQYF; CDR3 DNA: TGTGCCAGCAGCCCAGCCCAGGCCTACGAGCAGTACTTC
clone size: -; D gene: -; J gene: TRBJ1-3; V gene: TRBV9; CDR3 protein: CASSVGWGASGNTIYF; CDR3 DNA: TGTGCCAGCAGCGTAGGGTGGGGAGCCTCTGGAAACACCATATATTTT
clone size: -; D gene: TRBD1; J gene: TRBJ2-5; V gene: TRBV24-1; CDR3 protein: CATSSTGPMGETQYF; CDR3 DNA: TGTGCCACCAGCTCGACAGGGCCTATGGGCGAGACCCAGTACTTC
clone size: -; D gene: -; J gene: TRBJ2-3; V gene: TRBV7-2; CDR3 protein: CASSLTVPRTDTQYF; CDR3 DNA: TGTGCCAGCAGCTTAACGGTCCCGCGCACAGATACGCAGTATTTT
clone size: -; D gene: TRBD1; J gene: TRBJ2-1; V gene: TRBV2; CDR3 protein: CASRDRDSYNEQFF; CDR3 DNA: TGTGCCAGCCGGGACAGGGACTCCTACAATGAGCAGTTCTTC
clone size: -; D gene: TRBD1; J gene: TRBJ1-3; V gene: TRBV24-1; CDR3 protein: CATSDFKGSRGLVGNTIYF; CDR3 DNA: TGTGCCACCAGTGATTTCAAAGGGAGTAGGGGGCTCGTTGGGAACACCATATATTTT
clone size: once; D gene: -; J gene: TRBJ1-6; V gene: TRBV19; CDR3 protein: CASRGALYNSPLHF; CDR3 DNA: TGTGCCAGTAGGGGCGCCCTCTATAATTCACCCCTCCACTTT
clone size: -; D gene: -; J gene: TRBJ1-1; V gene: TRBV6-4; CDR3 protein: CASSDTGRNTEAFF; CDR3 DNA: TGTGCCAGCAGTGACACAGGACGTAACACTGAAGCTTTCTTT
clone size: -; D gene: TRBD1; J gene: TRBJ2-5; V gene: TRBV28; CDR3 protein: CASSLDRGQETQYF; CDR3 DNA: TGTGCCAGCAGTTTGGACAGGGGTCAAGAGACCCAGTACTTC
clone size: few; D gene: -; J gene: TRBJ1-5; V gene: TRBV6-5; CDR3 protein: CASSPAQGIGQPQHF; CDR3 DNA: TGTGCCAGCAGTCCGGCCCAGGGTATCGGGCAGCCCCAGCATTTT
clone size: -; D gene: -; J gene: TRBJ2-4; V gene: TRBV5-1; CDR3 protein: CASSLDQGSGNIQYF; CDR3 DNA: TGCGCCAGCAGCTTGGATCAGGGGAGCGGAAACATTCAGTACTTC
clone size: -; D gene: TRBD2; J gene: TRBJ2-1; V gene: TRBV4-2; CDR3 protein: CASSQVVLAGGANEQFF; CDR3 DNA: TGTGCCAGCAGCCAAGTTGTCCTAGCGGGAGGGGCAAACGAGCAGTTCTTC
clone size: -; D gene: -; J gene: TRBJ1-5; V gene: TRBV6-1; CDR3 protein: CASSEGQNSNQPQHF; CDR3 DNA: TGTGCCAGCAGTGAGGGACAAAATAGCAATCAGCCCCAGCATTTT
clone size: -; D gene: -; J gene: TRBJ1-2; V gene: TRBV19; CDR3 protein: CASTLSRERGYTF; CDR3 DNA: TGTGCCAGTACCCTTTCGAGGGAGCGGGGCTACACCTTC
clone size: -; D gene: TRBD1; J gene: TRBJ1-5; V gene: TRBV6-2/TRBV6-3; CDR3 protein: CASSYGTARGNQPQHF; CDR3 DNA: TGTGCCAGCAGTTACGGGACAGCGAGGGGCAATCAGCCCCAGCATTTT
clone size: -; D gene: -; J gene: TRBJ2-1; V gene: TRBV4-3; CDR3 protein: CASGDPPGNEQFF; CDR3 DNA: TGCGCCAGCGGTGACCCTCCAGGGAATGAGCAGTTCTTC
clone size: -; D gene: -; J gene: TRBJ1-1; V gene: TRBV2; CDR3 protein: CASTEQGNTEAFF; CDR3 DNA: TGTGCCAGCACCGAGCAGGGGAACACTGAAGCTTTCTTT
clone size: many; D gene: TRBD2; J gene: TRBJ2-1; V gene: TRBV4-1; CDR3 protein: CASSLAGEGLNEQFF; CDR3 DNA: TGCGCCAGCAGCTTAGCGGGAGAAGGCTTAAATGAGCAGTTCTTC
clone size: -; D gene: -; J gene: TRBJ1-1; V gene: TRBV12-3/TRBV12-4; CDR3 protein: CASSGGFTEAFF; CDR3 DNA: TGTGCCAGCAGTGGGGGCTTCACTGAAGCTTTCTTT
clone size: once; D gene: TRBD1; J gene: TRBJ1-1; V gene: TRBV28; CDR3 protein: CASSFRQGPMNTEAFF; CDR3 DNA: TGTGCCAGCAGTTTTCGACAGGGGCCTATGAACACTGAAGCTTTCTTT
clone size: -; D gene: TRBD2; J gene: TRBJ2-5; V gene: TRBV11-2; CDR3 protein: CASSFLLGGAGETQYF; CDR3 DNA: TGTGCCAGCAGCTTCCTTTTGGGAGGGGCGGGGGAGACCCAGTACTTC
clone size: -; D gene: TRBD2; J gene: TRBJ2-7; V gene: TRBV28; CDR3 protein: CASSLAGGPFPYEQYF; CDR3 DNA: TGTGCCAGCAGTCTAGCGGGAGGGCCTTTCCCCTACGAGCAGTACTTC
clone size: -; D gene: TRBD1; J gene: TRBJ1-2; V gene: TRBV28; CDR3 protein: CASSLPTGGYGYTF; CDR3 DNA: TGTGCCAGCAGTCTTCCGACAGGGGGGTACGGCTACACCTTC
clone size: -; D gene: TRBD2; J gene: TRBJ2-7; V gene: TRBV5-1; CDR3 protein: CASSPLSGSLHEQYF; CDR3 DNA: TGCGCCAGCAGCCCCCTTAGCGGGAGTCTCCACGAGCAGTACTTC
clone size: -; D gene: TRBD1; J gene: TRBJ2-1; V gene: TRBV6-5; CDR3 protein: CASSYTGTGGRDEQFF; CDR3 DNA: TGTGCCAGCAGTTACACCGGGACAGGGGGCCGGGATGAGCAGTTCTTC
clone size: -; D gene: TRBD1; J gene: TRBJ2-4; V gene: TRBV6-5; CDR3 protein: CASIPGQDGKNIQYF; CDR3 DNA: TGTGCCAGCATCCCGGGACAGGATGGCAAAAACATTCAGTACTTC
clone size: -; D gene: -; J gene: TRBJ2-1; V gene: TRBV7-9; CDR3 protein: CASSFGVGNNEQFF; CDR3 DNA: TGTGCCAGCAGCTTCGGAGTAGGAAACAATGAGCAGTTCTTC
clone size: -; D gene: TRBD2; J gene: TRBJ2-1; V gene: TRBV15; CDR3 protein: CATSRDLWLAGGPGYNEQFF; CDR3 DNA: TGTGCCACCAGCAGAGATCTTTGGCTAGCGGGAGGGCCGGGGTACAATGAGCAGTTCTTC
clone size: -; D gene: TRBD1; J gene: TRBJ2-3; V gene: TRBV19; CDR3 protein: CASSPARTGRGDTDTQYF; CDR3 DNA: TGTGCCAGTAGTCCGGCCCGGACAGGCCGAGGGGACACAGATACGCAGTATTTT
clone size: -; D gene: TRBD1; J gene: TRBJ2-3; V gene: TRBV5-8; CDR3 protein: CASSEWTGPDTQYF; CDR3 DNA: TGTGCCAGCAGCGAATGGACAGGTCCAGATACGCAGTATTTT
clone size: -; D gene: -; J gene: TRBJ1-5; V gene: TRBV15; CDR3 protein: CATSRDHPGGNQPQHF; CDR3 DNA: TGTGCCACCAGCAGAGATCACCCAGGGGGCAATCAGCCCCAGCATTTT
clone size: -; D gene: TRBD2; J gene: TRBJ2-2; V gene: TRBV10-3; CDR3 protein: CAIRGGSGQTNTGELFF; CDR3 DNA: TGTGCCATCAGGGGGGGGAGCGGCCAGACGAACACCGGGGAGCTGTTTTTT
clone size: few; D gene: TRBD1; J gene: TRBJ2-7; V gene: TRBV7-2; CDR3 protein: CASSLRDRTYEQYF; CDR3 DNA: TGTGCCAGCAGCCTCCGGGACAGGACCTACGAGCAGTACTTC
clone size: -; D gene: -; J gene: TRBJ1-1; V gene: TRBV5-1; CDR3 protein: CASSLVGDSNTEAFF; CDR3 DNA: TGCGCCAGCAGCTTGGTAGGGGATTCGAACACTGAAGCTTTCTTT
clone size: -; D gene: TRBD2; J gene: TRBJ2-2; V gene: TRBV19; CDR3 protein: CASSIGRASGRAGRTGELFF; CDR3 DNA: TGTGCCAGTAGTATAGGCCGGGCTAGCGGGAGGGCCGGTCGAACCGGGGAGCTGTTTTTT
clone size: -; D gene: TRBD2; J gene: TRBJ2-1; V gene: TRBV25-1; CDR3 protein: CASSDPTSGSSYNEQFF; CDR3 DNA: TGTGCCAGCAGTGATCCCACTAGCGGGAGCTCCTACAATGAGCAGTTCTTC
clone size: few; D gene: TRBD1; J gene: TRBJ1-1; V gene: TRBV27; CDR3 protein: CASSSTYRGTEAFF; CDR3 DNA: TGTGCCAGCAGTTCCACTTACAGGGGCACTGAAGCTTTCTTT
clone size: -; D gene: -; J gene: TRBJ2-5; V gene: TRBV6-1; CDR3 protein: CASSEKWGAGQETQYF; CDR3 DNA: TGTGCCAGCAGTGAAAAATGGGGCGCGGGGCAAGAGACCCAGTACTTC
clone size: -; D gene: -; J gene: TRBJ2-2; V gene: TRBV6-5; CDR3 protein: CASSKSDSGELFF; CDR3 DNA: TGTGCCAGCAGTAAAAGCGACAGCGGGGAGCTGTTTTTT
clone size: -; D gene: TRBD2; J gene: TRBJ2-2; V gene: TRBV9; CDR3 protein: CASSPGGDTGELFF; CDR3 DNA: TGTGCCAGCAGCCCCGGGGGGGACACCGGGGAGCTGTTTTTT